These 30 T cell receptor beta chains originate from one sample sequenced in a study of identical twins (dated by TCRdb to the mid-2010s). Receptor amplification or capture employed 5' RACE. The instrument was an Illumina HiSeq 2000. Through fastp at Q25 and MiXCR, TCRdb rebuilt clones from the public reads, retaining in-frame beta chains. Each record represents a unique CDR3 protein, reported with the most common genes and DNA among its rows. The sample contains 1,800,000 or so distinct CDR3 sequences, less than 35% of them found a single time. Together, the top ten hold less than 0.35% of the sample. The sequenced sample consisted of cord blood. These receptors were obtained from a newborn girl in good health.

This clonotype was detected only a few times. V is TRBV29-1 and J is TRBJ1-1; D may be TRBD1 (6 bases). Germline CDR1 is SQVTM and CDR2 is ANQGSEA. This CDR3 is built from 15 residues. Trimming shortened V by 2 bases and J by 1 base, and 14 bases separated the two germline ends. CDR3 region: CSVEQDSNPNTEAFF. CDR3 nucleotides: TGCAGCGTTGAACAGGACAGCAACCCGAACACTGAAGCTTTCTTT.

CDR3 nucleotides: TGCGCCAGCAGCTGGGATTGGGGGACGCAGTATTTT. Its translation is CASSWDWGTQYF. The V gene is TRBV5-1, the J gene TRBJ2-3; D is possibly TRBD1 or TRBD2 (5 bases each). The CDR3 consists of 12 residues. Germline-derived CDR1 and CDR2 are SGHRS and YFSETQ. V was pared by 3 bases and J by 9 bases, with 11 bases between.

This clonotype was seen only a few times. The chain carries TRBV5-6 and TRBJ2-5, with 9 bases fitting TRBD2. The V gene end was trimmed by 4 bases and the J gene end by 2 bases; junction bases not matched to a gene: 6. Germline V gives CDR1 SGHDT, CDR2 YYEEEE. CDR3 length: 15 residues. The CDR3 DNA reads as TGTGCCAGCAGCAATGGACTAGCGCTTCAAGAGACCCAGTACTTC. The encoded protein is CASSNGLALQETQYF.

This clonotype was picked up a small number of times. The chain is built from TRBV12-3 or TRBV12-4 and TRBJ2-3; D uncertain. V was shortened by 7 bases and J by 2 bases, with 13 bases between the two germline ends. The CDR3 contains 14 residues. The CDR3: CASKVSRYTDTQYF. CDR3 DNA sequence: TGTGCCAGCAAGGTTTCGAGATACACAGATACGCAGTATTTT.

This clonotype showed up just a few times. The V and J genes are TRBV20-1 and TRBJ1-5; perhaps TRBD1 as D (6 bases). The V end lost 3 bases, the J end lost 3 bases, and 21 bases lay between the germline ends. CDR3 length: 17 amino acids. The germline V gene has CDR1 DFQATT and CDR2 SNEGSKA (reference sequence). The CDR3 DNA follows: TGCAGTGCTAGGAGGGGGGAAGGGTTCTACTTCAATCAGCCCCAGCATTTT. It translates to CSARRGEGFYFNQPQHF.

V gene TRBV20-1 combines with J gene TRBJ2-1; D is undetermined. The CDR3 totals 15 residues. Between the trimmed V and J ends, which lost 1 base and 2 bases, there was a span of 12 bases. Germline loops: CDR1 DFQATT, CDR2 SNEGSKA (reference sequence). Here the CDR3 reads CSARGPQAAYNEQFF. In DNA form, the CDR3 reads TGCAGTGCTAGAGGCCCCCAAGCCGCCTACAATGAGCAGTTCTTC.

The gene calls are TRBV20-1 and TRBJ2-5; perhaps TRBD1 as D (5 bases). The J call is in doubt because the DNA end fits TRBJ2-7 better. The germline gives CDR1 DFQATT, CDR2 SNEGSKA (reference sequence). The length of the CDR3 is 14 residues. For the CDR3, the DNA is TGCAGTGCTAGAGTGGAAAGGGGTCGCGACGAGCAGTACTTC. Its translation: CSARVERGRDEQYF.

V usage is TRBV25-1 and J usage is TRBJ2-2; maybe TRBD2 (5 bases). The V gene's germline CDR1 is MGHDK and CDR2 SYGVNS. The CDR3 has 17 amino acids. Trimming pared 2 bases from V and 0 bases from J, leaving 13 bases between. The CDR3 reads CASSEGGRITNTGELFF. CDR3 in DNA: TGTGCCAGCAGTGAAGGAGGCAGAATAACGAACACCGGGGAGCTGTTTTTT.

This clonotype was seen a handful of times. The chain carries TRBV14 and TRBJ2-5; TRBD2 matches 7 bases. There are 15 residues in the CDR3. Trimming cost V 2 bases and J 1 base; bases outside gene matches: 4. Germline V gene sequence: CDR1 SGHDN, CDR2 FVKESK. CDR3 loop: CASSQITGGQETQYF. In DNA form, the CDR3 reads TGTGCCAGCAGCCAAATAACGGGGGGCCAAGAGACCCAGTACTTC. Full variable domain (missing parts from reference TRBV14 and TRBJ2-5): EAGVTQFPSHSVIEKGQTVTLRCDPISGHDNLYWYRRVMGKEIKFLLHFVKESKQDESGMPNNRFLAERTGGTYSTLKVQPAELEDSGVYFCASSQITGGQETQYFGPGTRLLVL.

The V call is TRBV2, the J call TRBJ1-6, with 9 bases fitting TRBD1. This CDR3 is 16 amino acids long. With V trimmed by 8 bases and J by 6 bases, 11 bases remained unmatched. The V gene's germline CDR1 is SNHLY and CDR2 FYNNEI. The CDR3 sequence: CASGPKDRGSNSPLHF. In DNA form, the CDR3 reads TGTGCCAGCGGACCCAAAGACAGGGGGAGTAATTCACCCCTCCACTTT.

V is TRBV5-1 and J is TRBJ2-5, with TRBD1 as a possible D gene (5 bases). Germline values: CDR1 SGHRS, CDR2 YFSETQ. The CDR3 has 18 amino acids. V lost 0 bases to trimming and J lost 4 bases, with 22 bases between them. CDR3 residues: CASSLAHPVGPLGETQYF. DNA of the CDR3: TGCGCCAGCAGCTTGGCCCACCCTGTGGGGCCCCTCGGAGAGACCCAGTACTTC.

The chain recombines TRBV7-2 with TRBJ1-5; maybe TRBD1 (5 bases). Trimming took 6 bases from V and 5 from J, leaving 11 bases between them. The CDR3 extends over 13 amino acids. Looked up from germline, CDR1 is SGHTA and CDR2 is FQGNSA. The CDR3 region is CASSVWGDQPQHF. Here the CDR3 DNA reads TGTGCCAGCAGTGTATGGGGGGATCAGCCCCAGCATTTT. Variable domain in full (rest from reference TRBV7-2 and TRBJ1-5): GAGVSQSPSNKVTEKGKDVELRCDPISGHTALYWYRQSLGQGLEFLIYFQGNSAPDKSGLPSDRFSAERTGGSVSTLTIQRTQQEDSAVYLCASSVWGDQPQHFGDGTRLSIL.

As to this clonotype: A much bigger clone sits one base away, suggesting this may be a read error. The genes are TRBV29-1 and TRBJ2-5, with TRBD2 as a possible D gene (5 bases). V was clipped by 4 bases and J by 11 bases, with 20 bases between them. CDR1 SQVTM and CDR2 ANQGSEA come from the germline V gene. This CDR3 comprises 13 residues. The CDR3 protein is CSVARPLGNEQYF. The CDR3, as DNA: TGCAGCGTTGCGAGGCCACTCGGGAATGAGCAGTACTTC.

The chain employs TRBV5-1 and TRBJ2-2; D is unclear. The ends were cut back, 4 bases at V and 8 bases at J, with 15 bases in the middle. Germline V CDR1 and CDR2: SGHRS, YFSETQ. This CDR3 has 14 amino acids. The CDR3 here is CASSVRLGAGELFF. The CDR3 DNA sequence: TGCGCCAGCAGCGTCCGTTTAGGTGCAGGGGAGCTGTTTTTT.

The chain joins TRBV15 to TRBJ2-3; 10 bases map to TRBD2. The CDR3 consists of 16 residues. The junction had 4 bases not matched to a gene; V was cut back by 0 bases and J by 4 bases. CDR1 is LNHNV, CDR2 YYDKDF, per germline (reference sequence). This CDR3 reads CATSRDVLAGADTQYF. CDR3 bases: TGTGCCACCAGCAGAGATGTCCTAGCGGGAGCAGATACGCAGTATTTT.

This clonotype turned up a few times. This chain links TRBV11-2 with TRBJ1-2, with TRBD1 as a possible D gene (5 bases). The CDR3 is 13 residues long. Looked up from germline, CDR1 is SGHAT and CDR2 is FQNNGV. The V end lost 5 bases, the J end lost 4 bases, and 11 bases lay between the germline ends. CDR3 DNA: TGTGCCAGCAGCCCCCGGACATTCTATGGCTACACCTTC. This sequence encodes CASSPRTFYGYTF.

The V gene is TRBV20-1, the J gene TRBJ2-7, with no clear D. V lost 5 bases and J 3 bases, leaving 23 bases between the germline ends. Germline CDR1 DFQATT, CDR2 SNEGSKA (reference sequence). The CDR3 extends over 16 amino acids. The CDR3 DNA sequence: TGCAGTGCTCAGATCCAAGGCAGACCAATTAACTACGAGCAGTACTTC. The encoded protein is CSAQIQGRPINYEQYF.

The CDR3 is CASSSVSGTGELFF. DNA for the CDR3: TGCGCCAGCAGCTCGGTATCGGGGACCGGGGAGCTGTTTTTT. The rearrangement links TRBV5-1 to TRBJ2-2; a possible D gene is TRBD2 (5 bases). The germline V gene encodes CDR1 SGHRS and CDR2 YFSETQ. Trimming removed 3 bases from V and 5 bases from J, with 11 bases in between. This CDR3 contains 14 residues.

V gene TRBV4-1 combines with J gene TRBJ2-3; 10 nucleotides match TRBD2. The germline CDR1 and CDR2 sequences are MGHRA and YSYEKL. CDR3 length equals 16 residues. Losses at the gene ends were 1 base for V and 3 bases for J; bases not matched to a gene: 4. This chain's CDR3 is CASSQAASGGTDTQYF. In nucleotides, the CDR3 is TGCGCCAGCAGCCAAGCGGCTAGCGGGGGAACAGATACGCAGTATTTT.

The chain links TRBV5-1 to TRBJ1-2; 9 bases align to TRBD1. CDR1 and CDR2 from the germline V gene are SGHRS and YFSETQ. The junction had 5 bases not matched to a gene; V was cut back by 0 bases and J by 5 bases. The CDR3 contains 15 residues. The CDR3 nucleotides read TGCGCCAGCAGCTTGGACAGGGGGCCCGTTTATGGCTACACCTTC. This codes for CASSLDRGPVYGYTF.

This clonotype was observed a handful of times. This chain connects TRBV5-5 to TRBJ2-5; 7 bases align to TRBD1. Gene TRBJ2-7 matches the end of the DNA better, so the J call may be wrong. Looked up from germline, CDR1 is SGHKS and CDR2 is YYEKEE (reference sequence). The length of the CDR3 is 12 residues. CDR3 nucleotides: TGTGCCAGCAGCTGGGGGACAGACGAGCAGTACTTC. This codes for CASSWGTDEQYF.

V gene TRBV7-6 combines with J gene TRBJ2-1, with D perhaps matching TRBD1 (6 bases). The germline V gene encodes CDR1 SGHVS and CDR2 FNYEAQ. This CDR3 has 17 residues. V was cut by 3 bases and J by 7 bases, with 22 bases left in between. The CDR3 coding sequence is TGTGCCAGCAGCTTGGGTATAGGGGGTTGGCCCGATAATGAGCAGTTCTTC. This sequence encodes CASSLGIGGWPDNEQFF.

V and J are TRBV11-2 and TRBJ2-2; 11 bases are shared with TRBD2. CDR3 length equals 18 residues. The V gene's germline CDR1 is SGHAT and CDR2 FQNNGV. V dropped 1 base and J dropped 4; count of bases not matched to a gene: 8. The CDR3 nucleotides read TGTGCCAGCAGCTTAGGGATTTTTCTAGCGGGAGGCACCGGGGAGCTGTTTTTT. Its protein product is CASSLGIFLAGGTGELFF.

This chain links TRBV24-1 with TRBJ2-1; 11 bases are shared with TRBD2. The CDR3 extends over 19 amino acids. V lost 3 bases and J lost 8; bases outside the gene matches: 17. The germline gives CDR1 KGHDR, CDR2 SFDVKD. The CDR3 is CATSDRTGTSGKPRDEQFF. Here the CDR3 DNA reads TGTGCCACCAGTGATCGGACCGGGACTAGCGGAAAACCTAGGGATGAGCAGTTCTTC.

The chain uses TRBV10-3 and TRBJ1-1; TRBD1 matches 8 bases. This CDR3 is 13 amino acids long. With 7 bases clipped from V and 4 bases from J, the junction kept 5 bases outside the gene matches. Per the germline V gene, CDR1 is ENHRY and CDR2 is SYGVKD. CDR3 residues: CAITTTGGTEAFF. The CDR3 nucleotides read TGTGCCATCACCACTACAGGGGGCACTGAAGCTTTCTTT.

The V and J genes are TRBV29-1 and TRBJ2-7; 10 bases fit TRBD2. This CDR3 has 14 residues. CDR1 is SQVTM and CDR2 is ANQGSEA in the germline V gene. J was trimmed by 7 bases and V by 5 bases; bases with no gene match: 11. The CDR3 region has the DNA TGCAGCGTTATGAAACGAAGCGGGGGGGATGAGCAGTACTTC. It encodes CSVMKRSGGDEQYF.

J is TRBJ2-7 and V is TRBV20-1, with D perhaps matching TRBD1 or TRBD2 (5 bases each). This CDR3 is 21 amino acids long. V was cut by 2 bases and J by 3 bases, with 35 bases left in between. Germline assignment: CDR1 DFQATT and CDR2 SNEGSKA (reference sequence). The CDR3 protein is CSARSLGRDGVLSGSLYEQYF. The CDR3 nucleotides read TGCAGTGCTAGATCGCTCGGCCGGGACGGGGTTTTGTCTGGGAGCCTCTACGAGCAGTACTTC.

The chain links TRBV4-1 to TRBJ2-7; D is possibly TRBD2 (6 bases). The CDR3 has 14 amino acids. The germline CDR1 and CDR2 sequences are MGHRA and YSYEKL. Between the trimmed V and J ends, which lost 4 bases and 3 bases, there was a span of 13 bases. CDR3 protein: CASSLEGLYYEQYF. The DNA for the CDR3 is TGCGCCAGCAGCCTGGAGGGTCTGTACTACGAGCAGTACTTC.

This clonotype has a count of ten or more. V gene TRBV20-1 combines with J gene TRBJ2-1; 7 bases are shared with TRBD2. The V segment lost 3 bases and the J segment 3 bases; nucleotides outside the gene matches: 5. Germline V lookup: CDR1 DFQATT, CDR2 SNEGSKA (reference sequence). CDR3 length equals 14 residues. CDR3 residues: CSARSLADYNEQFF. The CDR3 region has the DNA TGCAGTGCTAGGTCTCTAGCGGACTACAATGAGCAGTTCTTC.

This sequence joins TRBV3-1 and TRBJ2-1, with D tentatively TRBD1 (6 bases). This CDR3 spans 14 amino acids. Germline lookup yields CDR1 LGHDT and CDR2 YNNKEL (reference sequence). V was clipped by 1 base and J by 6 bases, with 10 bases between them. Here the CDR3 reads CASSQGVDSNEQFF. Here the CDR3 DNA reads TGTGCCAGCAGCCAAGGTGTGGACAGCAATGAGCAGTTCTTC.